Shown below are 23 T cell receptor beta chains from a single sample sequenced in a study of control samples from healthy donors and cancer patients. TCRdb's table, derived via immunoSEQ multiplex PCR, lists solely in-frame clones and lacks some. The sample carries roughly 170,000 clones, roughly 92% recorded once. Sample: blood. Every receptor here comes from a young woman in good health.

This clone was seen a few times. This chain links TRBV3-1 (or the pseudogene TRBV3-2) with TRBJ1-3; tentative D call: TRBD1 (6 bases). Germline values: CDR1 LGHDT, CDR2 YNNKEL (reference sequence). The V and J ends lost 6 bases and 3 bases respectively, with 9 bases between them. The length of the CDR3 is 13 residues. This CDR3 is CASRGAGGNTIYF. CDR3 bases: TGTGCCAGCAGGGGGGCGGGTGGAAACACCATATATTTT.

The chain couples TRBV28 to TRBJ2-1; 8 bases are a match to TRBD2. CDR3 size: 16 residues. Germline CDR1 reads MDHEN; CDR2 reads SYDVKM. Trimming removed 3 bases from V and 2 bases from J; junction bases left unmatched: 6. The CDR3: CASSFGRGRTYNEQFF. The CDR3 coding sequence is TGTGCCAGCAGTTTCGGTCGCGGGAGGACCTACAATGAGCAGTTCTTC.

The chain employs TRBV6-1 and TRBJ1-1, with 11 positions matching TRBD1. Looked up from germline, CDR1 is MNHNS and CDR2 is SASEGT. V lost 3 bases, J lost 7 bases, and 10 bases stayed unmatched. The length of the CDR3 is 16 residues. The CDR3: CASSDRDRGKRNEAFF. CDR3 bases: TGTGCCAGCAGTGACCGGGACAGGGGGAAAAGAAATGAAGCTTTCTTT.

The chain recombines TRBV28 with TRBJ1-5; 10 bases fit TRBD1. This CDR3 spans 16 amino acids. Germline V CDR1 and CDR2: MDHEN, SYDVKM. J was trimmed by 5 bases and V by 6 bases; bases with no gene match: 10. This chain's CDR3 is CASSAPGQGTYQPQHF. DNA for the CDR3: TGTGCCAGCAGCGCTCCGGGACAGGGGACATATCAGCCCCAGCATTTT.

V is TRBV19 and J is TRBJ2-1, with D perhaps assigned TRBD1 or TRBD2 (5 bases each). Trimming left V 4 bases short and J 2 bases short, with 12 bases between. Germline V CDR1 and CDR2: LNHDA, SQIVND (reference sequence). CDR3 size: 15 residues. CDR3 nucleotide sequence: TGTGCCAGTAGTAAGTCCGGGACCCCCTACAATGAGCAGTTCTTC. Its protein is CASSKSGTPYNEQFF.

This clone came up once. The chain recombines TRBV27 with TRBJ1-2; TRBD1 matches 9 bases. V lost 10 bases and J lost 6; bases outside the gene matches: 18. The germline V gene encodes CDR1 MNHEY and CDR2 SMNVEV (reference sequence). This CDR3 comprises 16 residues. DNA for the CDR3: TGTGCCACCTCTAGCCTACAGGGGGCGCCCTTAGATGGCTACACCTTC. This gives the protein CATSSLQGAPLDGYTF.

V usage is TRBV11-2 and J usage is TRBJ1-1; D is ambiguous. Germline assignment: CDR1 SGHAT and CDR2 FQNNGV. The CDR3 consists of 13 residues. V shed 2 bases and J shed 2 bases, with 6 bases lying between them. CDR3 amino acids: CASSLTDNTEAFF. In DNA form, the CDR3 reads TGTGCCAGCAGCTTAACAGATAACACTGAAGCTTTCTTT. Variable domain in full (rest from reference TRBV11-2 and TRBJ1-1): EAGVAQSPRYKIIEKRQSVAFWCNPISGHATLYWYQQILGQGPKLLIQFQNNGVVDDSQLPKDRFSAERLKGVDSTLKIQPAKLEDSAVYLCASSLTDNTEAFFGQGTRLTVV.

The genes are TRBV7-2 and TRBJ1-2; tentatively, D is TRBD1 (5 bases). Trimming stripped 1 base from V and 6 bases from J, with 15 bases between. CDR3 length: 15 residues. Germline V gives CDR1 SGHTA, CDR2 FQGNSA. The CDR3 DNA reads TGTGCCAGCAGCTTAGAGGGGAGGGCAGGGCATGGCTACACCTTC. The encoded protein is CASSLEGRAGHGYTF.

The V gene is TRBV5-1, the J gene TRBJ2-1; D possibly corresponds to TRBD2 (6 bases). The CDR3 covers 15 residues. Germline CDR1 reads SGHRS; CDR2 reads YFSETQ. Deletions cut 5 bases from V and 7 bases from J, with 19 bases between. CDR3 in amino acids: CASRIGASVTNEQFF. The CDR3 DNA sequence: TGCGCCAGCAGGATCGGGGCTAGCGTTACTAATGAGCAGTTCTTC.

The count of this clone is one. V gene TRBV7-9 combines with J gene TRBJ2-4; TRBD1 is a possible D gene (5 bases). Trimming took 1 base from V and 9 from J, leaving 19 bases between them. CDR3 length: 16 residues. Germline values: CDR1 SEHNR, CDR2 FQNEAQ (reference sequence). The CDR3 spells CASSLEWVHRQGIQYF. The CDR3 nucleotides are TGTGCCAGCAGCTTAGAATGGGTTCACAGGCAGGGCATTCAGTACTTC.

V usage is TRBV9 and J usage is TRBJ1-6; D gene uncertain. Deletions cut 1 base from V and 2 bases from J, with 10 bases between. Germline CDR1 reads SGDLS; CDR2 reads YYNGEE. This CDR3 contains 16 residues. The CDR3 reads CASSVSVDPYNSPLHF. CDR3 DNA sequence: TGTGCCAGCAGCGTAAGCGTAGACCCCTATAATTCACCCCTCCACTTT.

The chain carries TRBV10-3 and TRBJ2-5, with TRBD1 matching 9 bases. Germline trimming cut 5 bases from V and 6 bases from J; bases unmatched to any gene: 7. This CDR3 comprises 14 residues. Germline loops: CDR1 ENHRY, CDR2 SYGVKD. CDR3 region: CAISIDRGGQTQYF. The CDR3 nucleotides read TGTGCCATCAGTATAGACAGGGGGGGGCAGACCCAGTACTTC.

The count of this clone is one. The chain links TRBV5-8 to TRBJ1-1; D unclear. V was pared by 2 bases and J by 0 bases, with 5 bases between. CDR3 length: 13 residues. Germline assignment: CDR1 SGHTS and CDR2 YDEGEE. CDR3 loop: CASSFGLNTEAFF. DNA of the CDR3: TGTGCCAGCAGCTTTGGGTTGAACACTGAAGCTTTCTTT.

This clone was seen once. This CDR3 is CSVEDISWDSGIGYTF. CDR3 in DNA: TGCAGCGTTGAAGATATCTCGTGGGACAGCGGAATTGGCTACACCTTC. The V and J genes are TRBV29-1 and TRBJ1-2; 7 bases are shared with TRBD1. Unmatched junction bases numbered 14, after V lost 0 bases and J lost 7 bases. Germline V gives CDR1 SQVTM, CDR2 ANQGSEA. The CDR3 extends over 16 amino acids.

The CDR3 nucleotides read TGCGCCAGCAGCCAAGATAGGACAGGGGGATCGGTGAACACTGAAGCTTTCTTT. Protein sequence: CASSQDRTGGSVNTEAFF. V is TRBV4-1 and J is TRBJ1-1, with 10 bases that match TRBD1. J lost 0 bases, V lost 0 bases, and 7 bases had no gene match. The length of the CDR3 is 18 residues. The germline V gene has CDR1 MGHRA and CDR2 YSYEKL.

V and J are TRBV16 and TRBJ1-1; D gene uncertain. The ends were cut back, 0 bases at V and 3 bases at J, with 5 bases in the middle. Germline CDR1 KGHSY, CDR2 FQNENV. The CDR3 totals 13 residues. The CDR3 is CASSQSGYTEAFF. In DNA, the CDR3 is TGTGCCAGCAGCCAATCAGGGTACACTGAAGCTTTCTTT.

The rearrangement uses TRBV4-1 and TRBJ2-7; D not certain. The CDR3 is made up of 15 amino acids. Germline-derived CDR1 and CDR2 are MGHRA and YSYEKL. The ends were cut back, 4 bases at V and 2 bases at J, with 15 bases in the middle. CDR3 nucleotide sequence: TGCGCCAGCAGCCCTCTATCCTCCGGGCCCTACGAGCAGTACTTC. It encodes CASSPLSSGPYEQYF.

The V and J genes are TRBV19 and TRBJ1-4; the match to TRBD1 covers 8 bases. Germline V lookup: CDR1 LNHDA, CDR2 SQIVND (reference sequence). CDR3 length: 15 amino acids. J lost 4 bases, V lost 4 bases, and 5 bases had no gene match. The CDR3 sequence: CASSTDRVDNEKLFF. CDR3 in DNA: TGTGCCAGTAGTACGGACAGGGTGGATAATGAAAAACTGTTTTTT.

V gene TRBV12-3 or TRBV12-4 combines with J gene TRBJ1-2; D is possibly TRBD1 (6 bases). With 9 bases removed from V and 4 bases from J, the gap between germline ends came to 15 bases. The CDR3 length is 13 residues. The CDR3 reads CASTMGGAYGYTF. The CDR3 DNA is TGTGCCAGTACCATGGGGGGGGCCTATGGCTACACCTTC.

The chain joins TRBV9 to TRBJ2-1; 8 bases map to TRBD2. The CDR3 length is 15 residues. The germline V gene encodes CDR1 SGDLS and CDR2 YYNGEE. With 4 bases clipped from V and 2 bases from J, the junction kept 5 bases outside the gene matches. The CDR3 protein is CASSSRTSPYNEQFF. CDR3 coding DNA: TGTGCCAGCAGCTCCCGGACTAGCCCCTACAATGAGCAGTTCTTC.

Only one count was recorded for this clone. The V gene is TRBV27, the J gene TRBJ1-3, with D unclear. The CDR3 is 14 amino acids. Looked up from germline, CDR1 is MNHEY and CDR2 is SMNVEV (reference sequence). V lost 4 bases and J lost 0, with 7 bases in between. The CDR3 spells CASSSWSSGNTIYF. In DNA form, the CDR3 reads TGTGCCAGCAGTTCATGGAGCTCTGGAAACACCATATATTTT.

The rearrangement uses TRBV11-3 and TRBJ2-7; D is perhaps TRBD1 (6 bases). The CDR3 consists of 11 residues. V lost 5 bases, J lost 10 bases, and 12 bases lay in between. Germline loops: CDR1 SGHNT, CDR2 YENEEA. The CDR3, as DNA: TGTGCCAGCAGCCTTGGACAGAATCAGTACTTC. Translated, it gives CASSLGQNQYF.

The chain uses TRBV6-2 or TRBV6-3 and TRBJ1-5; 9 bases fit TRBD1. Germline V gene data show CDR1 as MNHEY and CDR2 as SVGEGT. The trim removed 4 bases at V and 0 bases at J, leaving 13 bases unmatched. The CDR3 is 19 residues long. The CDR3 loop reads CASSSRTGDLIYSNQPQHF. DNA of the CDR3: TGTGCCAGCAGTTCCCGGACAGGGGATCTGATTTATAGCAATCAGCCCCAGCATTTT.